A single TCR beta chain is shown here with its context. This clonotype has a handful of counts. Its target antigen remains unknown. Per-base qualities were not stored, and no clone one base away is much larger. The sample belongs to a study of post-analysis software for immune sequencing data (dated by TCRdb to the mid-2010s). About the investigation overall: Disease courses on record covered relapsing-remitting, secondary progressive and progressive-relapsing multiple sclerosis, though some patients had no subtype annotation. The multiple sclerosis patient repertoires were compared with 11 previously published healthy control repertoires from donors aged roughly 6 to 27 years. A subset of samples was prepared in parallel using single-end sample barcoding, then pooled and co-amplified after Illumina adapter ligation.

TCR beta repertoires were profiled from peripheral blood of roughly 13 young patients with multiple sclerosis to demonstrate the VDJtools post-analysis software. The multiple sclerosis patients were children and adolescents ranging in age from roughly 6 to 15 years. Receptors were amplified or captured by PCR. Instrument used: Illumina HiSeq 2500. To reduce PCR and sequencing biases, unique molecular identifiers were built into the TCR beta cDNA libraries. About 500,000 cDNA molecules were obtained for every 1 to 10 million input T cells, so each molecule roughly corresponded to one T cell. Patient libraries were prepared and sequenced with the same protocol used for the earlier healthy control dataset. Within a given batch, samples were prepared together, multiplexed and sequenced on the same HiSeq lane. The study's own analysis went as follows. Raw barcoded reads were processed with MIGEC, and single-read molecular identifier groups were discarded before consensus assembly and CDR3 extraction. VDJtools was used for post-analysis of the clonotype tables, with diversity normalized by down-sampling every dataset to the smallest sample size. Repertoire overlap clustering matched CDR3 amino acid but not nucleotide sequences to correct batch-related cross-sample contamination. The public sequencing data were trimmed at Q25 with fastp and processed into clonotypes with MiXCR by TCRdb, which kept only in-frame beta chains. Each CDR3 protein appears once, grouped with its most common genes and DNA. For this entry, the V and J calls and clone size follow TCRdb and not the study's own pipeline. In all, the sample holds under 200,000 distinct CDR3 sequences, and approximately 30% of those were seen once. The top ten clonotypes cover about 3.4% of the sample.

On the study overall, not on this receptor specifically: The multiple sclerosis patient group was slightly younger than the control group. Significantly lower normalized Chao1 diversity was found in multiple sclerosis patients than in controls, suggesting substantial peripheral T-cell clonal expansion. Patients showed significantly higher frequencies than controls for roughly five TRBV segments, among them TRBV5-6, TRBV5-1 and TRBV20-1. Direct clustering with F measure showed strong co-clustering of samples prepared in the same batch, prompting a batch-effect correction.

The germline V gene (reference sequence) gives CDR1 as DFQATT and CDR2 as SNEGSKA. V is clipped by 0 bases and J by 0 bases, and the sequence between their germline boundaries is 15 bases long. The CDR3, from cysteine to phenylalanine, totals 18 residues. The read is trimmed to its CDR3 DNA, 54 bases read in frame from base 1. The clonotype comes from a girl aged 2 to 17 with multiple sclerosis. The sample consisted of blood. This sequence uses TRBV20-1 and TRBJ1-6; the best D guess is TRBD1, with 5 bases matching. CDR3 region: CSARDRGRESSYNSPLHF. The DNA is as follows: TGCAGTGCTAGAGATCGGGGCCGGGAGAGCTCCTATAATTCACCCCTCCACTTT.